This TCR beta chain was identified during a study of tumor-infiltrating lymphocytes in primary liver carcinoma. J lost 6 bases, V lost 4 bases, and 12 bases had no gene match. Germline-derived CDR1 and CDR2 are LGHNA and YNFKEQ. CDR3 length equals 16 residues. At least ten counts were recorded for this clonotype. Unsorted bulk tissue of roughly 18-32 mg yielded co-extracted RNA and DNA. TCR beta cDNA was prepared out of roughly 490 ng total RNA by means of a constant-region primer. Amplification in three nested multiplex PCR rounds with slightly modified ARM-PCR gave rise to TCR beta libraries. Two initial PCR rounds of around 10 cycles each paired TRBV1-TRBV30 forward primers with a C-beta reverse primer. TCRdb analysed the multiplex PCR reads with MiXCR anew, one entry per CDR3 protein. This table holds about 78,000 distinct CDR3 sequences, 71% found once.

This chain joins TRBV4-2 and TRBJ2-1; 7 bases are a match to TRBD1. The origin of this receptor is a woman aged 55-69 years with primary liver carcinoma and hepatitis B virus infection. Sequencing used liver tumor tissue from sampling region 4. Subset in this sample: tumor region T4, right-lateral pole. CDR3 sequence: CASSPNDRDSGNEQFF. The CDR3 DNA reads TGTGCCAGCAGCCCGAACGACAGGGATAGTGGCAATGAGCAGTTCTTC.